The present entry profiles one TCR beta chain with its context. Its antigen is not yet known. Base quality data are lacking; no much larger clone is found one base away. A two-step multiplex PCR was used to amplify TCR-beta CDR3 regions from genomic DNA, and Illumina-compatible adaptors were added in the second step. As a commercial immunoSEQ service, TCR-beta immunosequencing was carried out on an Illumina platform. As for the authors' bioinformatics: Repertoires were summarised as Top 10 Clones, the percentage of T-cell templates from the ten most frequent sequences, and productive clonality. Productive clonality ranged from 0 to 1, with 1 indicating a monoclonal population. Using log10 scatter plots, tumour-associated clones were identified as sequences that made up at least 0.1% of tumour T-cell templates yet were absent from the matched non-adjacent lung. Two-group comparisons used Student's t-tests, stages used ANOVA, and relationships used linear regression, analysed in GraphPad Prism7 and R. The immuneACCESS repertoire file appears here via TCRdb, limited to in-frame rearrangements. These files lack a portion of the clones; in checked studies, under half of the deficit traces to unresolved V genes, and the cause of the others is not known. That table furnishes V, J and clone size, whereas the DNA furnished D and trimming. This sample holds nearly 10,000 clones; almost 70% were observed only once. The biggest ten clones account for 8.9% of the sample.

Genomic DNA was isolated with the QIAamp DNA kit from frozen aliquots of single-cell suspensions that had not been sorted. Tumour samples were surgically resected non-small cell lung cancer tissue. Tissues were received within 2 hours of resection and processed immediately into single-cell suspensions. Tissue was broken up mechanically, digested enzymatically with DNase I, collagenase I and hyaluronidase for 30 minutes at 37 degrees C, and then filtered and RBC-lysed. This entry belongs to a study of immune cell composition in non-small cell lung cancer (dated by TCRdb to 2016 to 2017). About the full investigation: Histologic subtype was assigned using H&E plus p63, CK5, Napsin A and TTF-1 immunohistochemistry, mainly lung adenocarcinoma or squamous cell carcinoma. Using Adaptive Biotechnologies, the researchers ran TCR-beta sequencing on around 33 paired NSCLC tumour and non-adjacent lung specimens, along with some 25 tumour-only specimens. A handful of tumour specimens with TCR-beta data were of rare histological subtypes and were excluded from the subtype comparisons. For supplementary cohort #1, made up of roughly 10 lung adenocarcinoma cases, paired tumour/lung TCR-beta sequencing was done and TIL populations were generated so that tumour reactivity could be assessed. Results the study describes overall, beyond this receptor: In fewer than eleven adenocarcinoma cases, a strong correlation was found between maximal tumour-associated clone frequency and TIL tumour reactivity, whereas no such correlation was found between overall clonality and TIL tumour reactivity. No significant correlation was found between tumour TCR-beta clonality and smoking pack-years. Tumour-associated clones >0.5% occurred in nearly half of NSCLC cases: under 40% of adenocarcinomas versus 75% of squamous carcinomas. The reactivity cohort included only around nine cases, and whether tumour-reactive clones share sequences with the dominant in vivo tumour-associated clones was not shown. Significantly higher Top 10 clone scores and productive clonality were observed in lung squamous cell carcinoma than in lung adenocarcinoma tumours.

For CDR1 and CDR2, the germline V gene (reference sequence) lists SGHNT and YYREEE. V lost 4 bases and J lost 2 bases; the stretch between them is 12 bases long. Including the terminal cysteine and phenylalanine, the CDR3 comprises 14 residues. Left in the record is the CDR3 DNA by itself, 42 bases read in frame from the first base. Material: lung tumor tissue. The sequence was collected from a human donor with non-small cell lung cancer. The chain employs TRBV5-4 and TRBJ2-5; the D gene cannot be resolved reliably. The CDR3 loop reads CASSTEDGQETQYF. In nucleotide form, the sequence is TGTGCCAGCAGCACCGAGGACGGACAAGAGACCCAGTACTTC. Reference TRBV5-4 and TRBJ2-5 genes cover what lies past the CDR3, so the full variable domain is ETGVTQSPTHLIKTRGQQVTLRCSSQSGHNTVSWYQQALGQGPQFIFQYYREEENGRGNFPPRFSGLQFPNYSSELNVNALELDDSALYLCASSTEDGQETQYFGPGTRLLVL.